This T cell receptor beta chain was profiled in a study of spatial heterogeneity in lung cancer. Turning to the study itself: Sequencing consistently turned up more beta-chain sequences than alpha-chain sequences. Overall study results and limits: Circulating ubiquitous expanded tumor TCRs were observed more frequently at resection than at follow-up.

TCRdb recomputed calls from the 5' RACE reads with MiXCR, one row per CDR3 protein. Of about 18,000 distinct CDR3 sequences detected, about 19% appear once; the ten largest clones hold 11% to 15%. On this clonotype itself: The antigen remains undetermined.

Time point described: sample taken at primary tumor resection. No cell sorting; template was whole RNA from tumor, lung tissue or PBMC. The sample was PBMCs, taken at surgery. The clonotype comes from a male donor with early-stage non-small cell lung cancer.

CDR3 DNA: TGTGCCAGTAGCCCGGAGAGCGGGGGCAATGAGCAGTTCTTC. Protein: CASSPESGGNEQFF. This chain uses TRBV19 with TRBJ2-1; 8 positions match TRBD2. CDR3 length: 14 amino acids. The V gene's germline CDR1 is LNHDA and CDR2 SQIVND (reference sequence). The V segment lost 6 bases and the J segment 6 bases; nucleotides outside the gene matches: 7.